This TCR beta chain is from a study of human T cells and chemical hapten exposure. This CDR3 has 12 amino acids. V lost 3 bases to trimming and J lost 6 bases, with 7 bases between them. CDR1 is MDHEN and CDR2 is SYDVKM in the germline V gene. One entry per CDR3 protein results from TCRdb running MiXCR on the RACE reads. The sample carries about 340,000 distinct CDR3 sequences, around 7% recorded once. Time point of the sample: patch test 1, 2 weeks after DPC sensitization. The treatment was: therapeutic diphenylcyclopropenone sensitization with weekly scalp DPC. The sample in question was whole blood, obtained in connection with sensitization to the hapten diphenylcyclopropenone (DPC). V and J are TRBV28 and TRBJ2-3; D unclear. The receptor's source is a woman younger than 30 with alopecia areata. Some clones in this sample may be carry-over from other donors' samples. In DNA, the CDR3 is TGTGCCAGCAGTTTTAGATGGGATACGCAGTATTTT. Protein: CASSFRWDTQYF.